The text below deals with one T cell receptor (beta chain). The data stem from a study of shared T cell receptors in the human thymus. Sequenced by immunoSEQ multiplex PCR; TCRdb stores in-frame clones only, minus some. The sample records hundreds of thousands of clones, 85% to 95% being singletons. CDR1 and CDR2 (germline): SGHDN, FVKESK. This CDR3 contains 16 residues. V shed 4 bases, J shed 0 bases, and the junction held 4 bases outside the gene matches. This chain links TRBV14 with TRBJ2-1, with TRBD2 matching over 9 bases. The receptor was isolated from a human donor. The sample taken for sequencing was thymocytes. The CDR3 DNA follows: TGTGCCAGCAGCCCAGAAGCGGGAGGCTCCTACAATGAGCAGTTCTTC. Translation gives CASSPEAGGSYNEQFF. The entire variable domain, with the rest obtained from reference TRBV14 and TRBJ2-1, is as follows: EAGVTQFPSHSVIEKGQTVTLRCDPISGHDNLYWYRRVMGKEIKFLLHFVKESKQDESGMPNNRFLAERTGGTYSTLKVQPAELEDSGVYFCASSPEAGGSYNEQFFGPGTRLTVL.